This T cell receptor beta chain was captured in a study of control samples from healthy donors and cancer patients. Trimming at V came to 2 bases and at J to 2 bases, leaving 6 bases not matched to a gene. From germline, CDR1 is SGHRS and CDR2 YFSETQ. The CDR3 is made up of 15 amino acids. The repertoire was sequenced with immunoSEQ multiplex PCR; TCRdb's copy has only in-frame clones and lacks some. The profile covers about 140,000 clones, with around 94% appearing a single time and around 13% taken by the ten largest. The sequencing sample was made of blood. This sequence joins TRBV5-1 and TRBJ1-2; 7 bases agree with TRBD1. This TCR came from a man aged 40-50 years in good health. CDR3 in DNA: TGCGCCAGCAGCTTAAGACAGGGCCCAAACTATGGCTACACCTTC. Residues: CASSLRQGPNYGYTF.